The sequence of this T cell receptor (beta chain) was determined in a study of beta chain features in type 1 diabetes. Whole-study results and caveats: The analysis here could not establish whether HLA type shapes TCRB rearrangement. Researchers report that Type 1 diabetes patients had moderately but significantly shorter TCRB CDR3s across all four CD4+ subsets.

Sorting based on CD45RO/CCR7/CD25/CD127/CD95/CD27 separated CD4+ naive, central memory, regulatory and stem cell-like memory cells. Looked up from germline, CDR1 is SNHLY and CDR2 is FYNNEI. CDR3 length: 13 amino acids. Trimming at V came to 11 bases and at J to 8 bases, leaving 12 bases not matched to a gene. Regarding this clone: Its antigen is as yet unknown.

What was sequenced were expressed TCRB transcripts, since all of the isolated RNA had been reverse transcribed. Clones were sequenced by immunoSEQ multiplex PCR, and TCRdb holds only the in-frame ones, with some missing. This sample has about 300,000 clones; approximately 12% occur once, and the top ten carry roughly 0.016%. This rearrangement joins TRBV2 to TRBJ2-1; 7 positions match TRBD2. The sequence derives from a woman between 18 and 29 years old with type 1 diabetes. Sequencing was performed on naive CD4+ T cells from blood. Here the CDR3 reads CADRGRAGDEQFF. The CDR3 bases are TGTGCCGACAGAGGGAGGGCCGGCGATGAGCAGTTCTTC.